What follows are 14 T cell receptor beta chains derived from one specimen sequenced in a study of CD8+ T cells in alopecia areata. After isolation, RNA underwent reverse transcription to generate cDNA as the sequencing template. TCRdb's copy holds only in-frame clones and misses some; the assay was immunoSEQ multiplex PCR. The profile shows about 280,000 clones, 58% of them singletons. Treatment described: oral pan-JAK inhibitor, 5-10 mg twice daily. The specimen was CD4+ T cells sorted from blood, collected at week 24, from a patient treated with tofacitinib. The origin of the receptors is a human donor with alopecia areata.

The genes are TRBV7-2 and TRBJ1-6; D uncertain. The CDR3 totals 16 residues. CDR1 and CDR2 (germline): SGHTA, FQGNSA. Trimming pared 2 bases from V and 7 bases from J, leaving 15 bases between. As DNA, the CDR3 is TGTGCCAGCAGCTTAAGGACGGCAGCTCCAAATTCACCCCTCCACTTT. This sequence encodes CASSLRTAAPNSPLHF.

To note about this clone: Distinct nucleotide sequences in the sample also encode this CDR3. The genes are TRBV6-5 and TRBJ2-5; tentatively, D is TRBD1 (6 bases). Germline CDR1 and CDR2: MNHEY and SVGAGI. Between the trimmed V and J ends, which lost 5 bases and 5 bases, there was a span of 9 bases. This CDR3 comprises 12 residues. In DNA form, the CDR3 reads TGTGCCAGCAGTACAGGGTTGGAGACCCAGTACTTC. This encodes CASSTGLETQYF.

Only a few counts were recorded for this clone. The chain has TRBV4-1 and TRBJ2-5; D unclear. CDR1 is MGHRA, CDR2 YSYEKL, per germline. Between the trimmed V and J ends, which lost 0 bases and 7 bases, there was a span of 6 bases. CDR3 length: 12 amino acids. The CDR3 DNA follows: TGCGCCAGCAGCCAAGAATTGCGGACCCAGTACTTC. This codes for CASSQELRTQYF.

This clone has just a few counts. The chain joins TRBV5-1 to TRBJ2-1, with 7 bases aligning to TRBD1. Germline-derived CDR1 and CDR2 are SGHRS and YFSETQ. There are 13 residues in the CDR3. Germline trimming cut 4 bases from V and 5 bases from J; bases unmatched to any gene: 3. CDR3 nucleotide sequence: TGCGCCAGCAGCGTGGGACAGAACAATGAGCAGTTCTTC. This codes for CASSVGQNNEQFF.

This chain uses TRBV29-1 with TRBJ1-2; the D gene is possibly TRBD1 (5 bases). CDR3 length: 12 residues. Germline-derived CDR1 and CDR2 are SQVTM and ANQGSEA. Trimming took off 7 bases at V and 1 base at J, with 10 bases between the two ends. The CDR3: CSGRDFNYGYTF. The CDR3 DNA reads TGCAGCGGAAGGGACTTTAACTATGGCTACACCTTC.

This clone appeared a few times. The chain employs TRBV21-1 and TRBJ2-7. TRBV21-1 is noted as a pseudogene. This CDR3 region has 15 residues. The CDR3 protein is CASSAPIRGAGKEYF. CDR3 DNA sequence: TGTGCCAGCAGCGCTCCCATTAGGGGGGCAGGTAAGGAGTACTTC.

This clone was seen more than once but under ten times. The chain couples TRBV7-9 to TRBJ2-7, with D unresolved. The CDR3 extends over 11 amino acids. Trimming left V 2 bases short and J 7 bases short, with 6 bases between. Germline lookup yields CDR1 SEHNR and CDR2 FQNEAQ (reference sequence). Here the CDR3 DNA reads TGTGCCAGCAGCTTACAGTCTGAGCAGTACTTC. Amino acid sequence: CASSLQSEQYF.

The gene calls are TRBV28 and TRBJ2-7; D is possibly TRBD2 (6 bases). This CDR3 is built from 14 residues. The V gene lost 3 bases and the J gene lost 5 bases, with 14 bases spanning the gap. Per the germline V gene, CDR1 is MDHEN and CDR2 is SYDVKM. CDR3: CASSFAGNRNEQYF. As DNA, the CDR3 is TGTGCCAGCAGTTTCGCGGGGAATCGAAACGAGCAGTACTTC.

V is TRBV28 and J is TRBJ1-4, with D unresolved. V lost 11 bases and J 4 bases, leaving 14 bases between the germline ends. Germline loops: CDR1 MDHEN, CDR2 SYDVKM. This CDR3 is built from 13 residues. CDR3 nucleotide sequence: TGTGCCTGTACGCGGATCGGTAATGAAAAACTGTTTTTT. This sequence encodes CACTRIGNEKLFF.

The chain couples TRBV6-5 to TRBJ2-1; tentative D call: TRBD2 (6 bases). Germline V gene lookup returns CDR1 MNHEY and CDR2 SVGAGI. The ends were cut back, 2 bases at V and 7 bases at J, with 15 bases in the middle. The CDR3 has 15 amino acids. The CDR3 protein is CASSYGGYARNEQFF. The CDR3 DNA reads TGTGCCAGCAGTTACGGGGGGTACGCTAGGAATGAGCAGTTCTTC.

This clone has a handful of counts. The gene calls are TRBV30 and TRBJ1-1, with TRBD1 identical over 11 bases. Germline V lookup: CDR1 GTSNPN, CDR2 SVGIG (reference sequence). The CDR3 contains 11 residues. The CDR3: CGTGGLGGAFF. The CDR3 nucleotides read TGTGGGACAGGGGGCCTAGGGGGAGCTTTCTTT.

This clone was counted between two and nine times. This chain joins TRBV6-5 and TRBJ2-1; no clear D gene. The germline V and J ends were trimmed by 2 bases and 5 bases, with 4 bases remaining between them. In germline, CDR1 is MNHEY, CDR2 SVGAGI. The CDR3 contains 12 residues. The CDR3, as DNA: TGTGCCAGCAGTTACGGGGACAATGAGCAGTTCTTC. Protein sequence: CASSYGDNEQFF.

V is TRBV29-1 and J is TRBJ1-1; D not certain. Trimming stripped 4 bases from V and 3 bases from J, with 6 bases between. Per the germline V gene, CDR1 is SQVTM and CDR2 is ANQGSEA. This CDR3 region has 11 residues. DNA of the CDR3: TGCAGCGTTGCCCTGGACACTGAAGCTTTCTTT. It encodes CSVALDTEAFF.

The V gene is TRBV30, the J gene TRBJ1-6; D might be TRBD1 (5 bases). CDR3 length: 16 residues. Germline V gene lookup returns CDR1 GTSNPN and CDR2 SVGIG (reference sequence). With 8 bases removed from V and 3 bases from J, the gap between germline ends came to 20 bases. The CDR3 DNA follows: TGTGCCGGGGACGAGGGACGGAGACGCTATAATTCACCCCTCCACTTT. It yields the protein CAGDEGRRRYNSPLHF. Full variable domain (outside the CDR3, taken from reference TRBV30 and TRBJ1-6): SQTIHQWPATLVQPVGSPLSLECTVEGTSNPNLYWYRQAAGRGLQLLFYSVGIGQISSEVPQNLSASRPQDRQFILSSKKLLLSDSGFYLCAGDEGRRRYNSPLHFGNGTRLTVT.